This T cell receptor beta chain was identified during a study of blood T cells in healthy people across ages. This clonotype has only a few counts. Its antigen remains unknown. A second about 6 to 11 cycle PCR used barcoded and J-beta primers. TCRdb analysed the 5' RACE reads with MiXCR anew, one entry per CDR3 protein. The sample lists around 1,500,000 distinct CDR3 sequences, 28% seen once, with approximately 7.7% in the top ten. The CDR3 sequence is 16 residues long. J was trimmed by 3 bases and V by 3 bases; bases with no gene match: 8. Germline CDR1 and CDR2: WSHSY and SAAADI. Study conclusions and caveats: It was not possible, with unsorted PBMCs, to conclusively compare naive and antigen-experienced cells. TCR beta diversity, measured per million T cells, fell in a roughly linear way with age.

Material: blood. This TCR was recovered from a woman in her thirties in good health. V and J are TRBV10-2 and TRBJ2-1, with 7 bases that match TRBD2. The CDR3 is CASSEVSGGFYNEQFF. Written as DNA, the CDR3 is TGCGCCAGCAGTGAAGTGTCGGGAGGATTCTACAATGAGCAGTTCTTC.